This TCR beta chain was identified in a study of coeliac disease. Points from the study as a whole: In active celiac disease, intraepithelial and lamina propria TRB and TRG repertoires were less clonal than controls. Most TRB amino acid sequences occurred in only one sample.

To note about this clone: Antigen specificity is unknown.

TCRdb's table, derived via immunoSEQ multiplex PCR, lists solely in-frame clones and lacks some. Of about 3,300 clones in the sample, approximately 71% were seen once. The specimen sequenced was lymphocytes from the gut lamina propria. This receptor was taken from an elderly man without celiac disease.

In nucleotides, the CDR3 is TGTGCCAGTAGTCCCCACCGGACAGGGGCCGACACCGGGGAGCTGTTTTTT. As protein: CASSPHRTGADTGELFF. The chain joins TRBV19 to TRBJ2-2, with TRBD1 identical over 9 bases. Trimming at V came to 5 bases and at J to 3 bases, leaving 10 bases not matched to a gene. Germline V lookup: CDR1 LNHDA, CDR2 SQIVND (reference sequence). The length of the CDR3 is 17 residues. The full variable domain, its missing parts supplied by reference TRBV19 and TRBJ2-2, is DGGITQSPKYLFRKEGQNVTLSCEQNLNHDAMYWYRQDPGQGLRLIYYSQIVNDFQKGDIAEGYSVSREKKESFPLTVTSAQKNPTAFYLCASSPHRTGADTGELFFGEGSRLTVL.